This TCR beta chain was profiled in a study of T cells in Graves' hyperthyroidism and ophthalmopathy. V lost 7 bases to trimming and J lost 2 bases, with 18 bases between them. The CDR3 is 15 residues long. Germline values: CDR1 MDHEN, CDR2 SYDVKM. Amplified regions were TCR beta CDR3 sequences from RNA transcripts. HTBI primers were used for first-round RT-PCR of the TCR CDR3. TCRdb reanalysed the multiplex PCR reads using MiXCR and keeps one entry per CDR3 protein. In the table there are over 650,000 distinct CDR3 sequences, about 15% of which are singletons. The V call is TRBV28, the J call TRBJ2-7; D perhaps matches TRBD1 (6 bases). The sample taken for sequencing was blood. This receptor was identified in a man aged 18 to 30 with Graves' hyperthyroidism. The CDR3 region has the DNA TGTGCCAGCAACTCCCCGGGGACAATTACCTACGAGCAGTACTTC. This encodes CASNSPGTITYEQYF.